A selection of T cell receptor beta chains follows, all from one sample in a study of stem cell transplantation in POMP-related autoinflammatory disease. Method: immunoSEQ multiplex PCR; TCRdb's copy keeps in-frame clones and lacks some. The profile shows roughly 8,900 clones, about 90% of them singletons. Here the sequenced sample was CD8+ T cells from PBMCs, taken after stem cell transplantation. The receptors were sampled from a human patient with POMP-related autoinflammation and immune dysregulation (PRAID). The T cells may come from the graft donor. The CDR3 runs from the conserved cysteine through the conserved F or W. Fields, in order: clone size, V gene, J gene, D gene, CDR3 protein, CDR3 DNA. D genes are given only for firm matches. Clone size is not always given. Where it is, it says once, few, many or a class for expanded clones.

>once|TRBV7-9|TRBJ2-3|TRBD1
CASSTRQGHFTDTQYF
TGTGCCAGCAGCACTAGACAGGGCCATTTCACAGATACGCAGTATTTT
>-|TRBV7-9|TRBJ1-3|-
CASRRIGEPGNTIYF
TGTGCCAGCAGACGAATTGGCGAACCTGGAAACACCATATATTTT
>-|TRBV2|TRBJ1-1|TRBD1
CASSDSTGEWVLNTEAFF
TGTGCCAGCAGTGATTCGACAGGGGAATGGGTCCTGAACACTGAAGCTTTCTTT
>-|TRBV5-1|TRBJ2-7|TRBD2
CASSSLAGPFYEQYF
TGCGCCAGCAGCTCCTTAGCGGGACCATTCTACGAGCAGTACTTC
>-|TRBV4-2|TRBJ2-3|-
CASSLNLWGAVGTDTQYF
TGTGCCAGCAGCCTAAACCTGTGGGGGGCAGTCGGCACAGATACGCAGTATTTT
>-|TRBV27|TRBJ2-7|-
CASSLLPGLSYEQYF
TGTGCCAGCAGTTTATTACCGGGCCTGTCCTACGAGCAGTACTTC
>-|TRBV19|TRBJ1-6|-
CASTGGLDNSPLHF
TGTGCCAGTACGGGGGGCTTGGATAATTCACCCCTCCACTTT
>-|TRBV4-1|TRBJ1-5|TRBD1
CASSPRDRADQPQHF
TGCGCCAGCAGCCCTAGGGACAGGGCCGATCAGCCCCAGCATTTT
>once|TRBV6-5|TRBJ2-2|TRBD1
CATLQGANTGELFF
TGTGCCACCTTGCAGGGGGCGAACACCGGGGAGCTGTTTTTT
>-|TRBV4-2|TRBJ2-7|-
CASSQEAAATYEQYF
TGTGCCAGCAGCCAAGAGGCAGCGGCTACCTACGAGCAGTACTTC
>-|TRBV28|TRBJ1-4|-
CASTPRGGEKLFF
TGTGCCAGCACTCCGAGGGGGGGTGAAAAACTGTTTTTT
>-|TRBV15|TRBJ1-1|-
CATSRRTANTEAFF
TGTGCCACCAGCAGAAGGACAGCTAACACTGAAGCTTTCTTT
>-|TRBV7-9|TRBJ2-1|TRBD2
CASSPTSGRAKNEQFF
TGTGCCAGCAGCCCTACTAGCGGGAGGGCCAAAAATGAGCAGTTCTTC
>-|TRBV9|TRBJ2-1|TRBD2
CASSEGGRGYNEQFF
TGTGCCAGCAGCGAGGGTGGGAGGGGTTACAATGAGCAGTTCTTC
>-|TRBV19|TRBJ1-1|-
CASSTGRLEAFF
TGTGCCAGTAGTACTGGACGGCTTGAAGCTTTCTTT
>-|TRBV6-6|TRBJ2-1|-
CASSYFGGGYEQFF
TGTGCCAGCAGTTACTTCGGGGGAGGCTATGAGCAGTTCTTC
>-|TRBV29-1|TRBJ2-7|TRBD2
CSVEMAGEPSYEQYF
TGCAGCGTTGAAATGGCGGGAGAGCCCTCCTACGAGCAGTACTTC
>-|TRBV7-2|TRBJ2-2|-
CASSPTRGYTGELFF
TGTGCCAGCAGCCCAACCCGGGGATACACCGGGGAGCTGTTTTTT
>-|TRBV7-9|TRBJ2-1|-
CATPTGANNEQFF
TGTGCCACCCCAACCGGTGCGAACAATGAGCAGTTCTTC
>-|TRBV24-1|TRBJ2-1|-
CATSDLVGDGSYNEQFF
TGTGCCACCAGTGATTTGGTGGGCGATGGGTCCTACAATGAGCAGTTCTTC
>once|TRBV9|TRBJ2-3|-
CASSVGTSVTDTQYF
TGTGCCAGCAGCGTAGGCACCTCCGTAACAGATACGCAGTATTTT
>-|TRBV19|TRBJ2-5|TRBD2
CASSIGLAGVETQYF
TGTGCCAGTAGCATCGGACTAGCGGGGGTAGAGACCCAGTACTTC
>-|TRBV5-6|TRBJ2-7|-
CASSLVGLGYEQYF
TGTGCCAGCAGCTTAGTAGGACTTGGCTACGAGCAGTACTTC
>-|TRBV7-8|TRBJ2-3|TRBD1
CASLGDRGLGTQYF
TGTGCCAGTTTGGGGGACAGGGGGCTGGGTACGCAGTATTTT
>-|TRBV25-1|TRBJ2-2|-
CASSDSLGRGLAGELFF
TGTGCCAGCAGTGATTCCCTTGGACGGGGTTTGGCCGGGGAGCTGTTTTTT
>once|TRBV18|TRBJ1-2|-
CASSPDVWRVYGYTF
TGTGCCAGCTCACCGGACGTCTGGCGAGTCTATGGCTACACCTTC
>-|TRBV11-2|TRBJ1-3|-
CASTLGSFVSGNTIYF
TGTGCCAGCACCCTGGGCAGCTTTGTCTCTGGAAACACCATATATTTT
>-|TRBV5-1|TRBJ2-3|-
CASSTPGISSTDTQYF
TGCGCCAGCAGCACCCCCGGGATCTCTAGCACAGATACGCAGTATTTT
>-|TRBV18|TRBJ2-5|-
CASSPQDIQETQYF
TGTGCCAGCTCACCGCAGGACATCCAAGAGACCCAGTACTTC